Listed below are T cell receptor beta chains from one sample, sequenced in a study of Graves' ophthalmopathy and Graves' hyperthyroidism. TCRdb ran MiXCR on the multiplex PCR reads and lists one entry per CDR3 protein. The sample holds 620,000 or so distinct CDR3 sequences; 22% are singletons and the top ten take approximately 7.7%. Source material: peripheral blood. Source of these receptors: a woman between 18 and 30 years old with stable Graves' hyperthyroidism. Some clones in this sample may be carry-over from other donors' samples. CDR3s include the opening cysteine and the closing phenylalanine or tryptophan. D genes are given only for firm matches. The size entry is marked missing in some rows and otherwise reads once, few, many or a size class.

cdr3_aa | cdr3_nt | v_call | clone_size | j_call | d_call
CASSFSNGWDHSNQPQHF | TGTGCCAGCAGTTTCTCCAACGGTTGGGATCATAGCAATCAGCCCCAGCATTTT | TRBV12-3/TRBV12-4 | . | TRBJ1-5 | .
CASSQIGRAGTGELFF | TGTGCCAGCAGCCAAATCGGGAGGGCCGGCACCGGGGAGCTGTTTTTT | TRBV14 | . | TRBJ2-2 | TRBD2
CASSPLPGDRYYGYTF | TGTGCCAGCAGTCCTTTACCGGGCGACCGCTACTATGGCTACACCTTC | TRBV6-1 | once | TRBJ1-2 | .
CASSIWGASQYF | TGTGCCAGTAGTATATGGGGAGCATCTCAGTACTTC | TRBV19 | many | TRBJ2-4 | .
CSASKAGGNNQPQHF | TGCAGTGCTAGTAAGGCAGGAGGGAACAATCAGCCCCAGCATTTT | TRBV20-1 | few | TRBJ1-5 | .
CASSYSRDTASTGELFF | TGTGCCAGCAGTTACTCCCGGGACACTGCGAGCACCGGGGAGCTGTTTTTT | TRBV6-5 | many | TRBJ2-2 | .
CASSQDTSSLGAETQYF | TGCGCCAGCAGCCAAGATACGTCGTCGTTGGGTGCAGAGACCCAGTACTTC | TRBV4-1 | many | TRBJ2-5 | .
CSGRGGSYEQYF | TGCAGTGGCAGAGGGGGCTCCTACGAGCAGTACTTC | TRBV20-1 | many | TRBJ2-7 | .
CAIRGPLQGNTEAFF | TGTGCCATCCGGGGTCCTCTACAGGGAAACACTGAAGCTTTCTTT | TRBV10-3 | many | TRBJ1-1 | .
CASSQLGASPLHF | TGTGCCAGCTCCCAGTTGGGGGCATCACCCCTCCACTTT | TRBV6-1 | . | TRBJ1-6 | .
CASSLTGKADEQYF | TGTGCCAGCAGCCTGACAGGGAAAGCGGACGAGCAGTACTTC | TRBV28 | many | TRBJ2-7 | TRBD1
CSARDPINAYEQYF | TGCAGTGCTAGAGACCCTATAAACGCCTACGAGCAGTACTTC | TRBV20-1 | . | TRBJ2-7 | .
CASIIQGNYGYTF | TGTGCCAGTATAATTCAGGGGAACTATGGCTACACCTTC | TRBV19 | many | TRBJ1-2 | .
CSARDDSLNQPQHF | TGCAGTGCTAGAGATGACAGCCTCAATCAGCCCCAGCATTTT | TRBV20-1 | many | TRBJ1-5 | .
CASSLNWATNEKLFF | TGTGCCAGCAGTTTAAATTGGGCAACTAATGAAAAACTGTTTTTT | TRBV27 | . | TRBJ1-4 | .
CASSQTGTDNSPLHF | TGCGCCAGCAGCCAGACCGGGACGGACAATTCACCCCTCCACTTT | TRBV4-1 | many | TRBJ1-6 | .
CSAAANYEQYF | TGCAGTGCGGCGGCAAACTACGAGCAGTACTTC | TRBV20-1 | . | TRBJ2-7 | .